This T cell receptor beta chain was documented in a study of T cell responses to AZD1222 COVID-19 vaccine. Note on this clone: Its target is not known.

Overall study findings and caveats: Increases in Spike-specific TCR breadth and depth were seen after two AZD1222 doses. Spike-spanning, vaccine-associated CD4 TCRs were dominant at 160-218 and 743-854. Most donors were white British and more were female, and clonal diversity was possibly underestimated.

Assay: immunoSEQ multiplex PCR; the TCRdb copy retains only in-frame clones and omits some. The sample lists approximately 140,000 clones, roughly nine tenths occurring once. The CDR3 is made up of 14 amino acids. V lost 4 bases and J lost 10, with 19 bases in between. Per germline, CDR1 MGHRA and CDR2 YSYEKL. This clonotype was sampled from an adult in good health. Sequencing was performed on peripheral blood, taken on day 0 of AZD1222 vaccination. V usage is TRBV4-1 and J usage is TRBJ1-1; D possibly corresponds to TRBD1 (5 bases). The CDR3 DNA reads as TGCGCCAGCAGCCCCGGTTCCGGGGGACTTGGAGCTTTCTTT. This translates into CASSPGSGGLGAFF.